This TCR beta chain emerged from a study of identical twins. Overall study results and limits: Clonotypes of the beta chain that were abundant in cord blood carried fewer insertions (memory repertoires showed none).

V lost 4 bases and J lost 6; bases outside the gene matches: 15. The CDR3 length is 16 residues. The germline V gene has CDR1 SQVTM and CDR2 ANQGSEA. Via MiXCR, TCRdb re-called the 5' RACE reads, giving one row per CDR3 protein. Of around 370,000 distinct CDR3 sequences in the sample, about 9% are singletons; the top ten hold 7.5% to 9.5%. Of note for this clonotype: What it recognizes is unknown.

The V call is TRBV29-1, the J call TRBJ1-1, with 9 bases matching TRBD1. Material for sequencing was naive T cells sorted from blood. The clonotype originates from a woman in her 50s in good health. CDR3 nucleotide sequence: TGCAGCGTTGTAGGGGGACAGGGTCTAGGGATCGCTGAAGCTTTCTTT. Its translation is CSVVGGQGLGIAEAFF.